The 5 T cell receptor beta chains given below trace back to one sample, sequenced in a study of human T cells and chemical hapten exposure. A single record per CDR3 protein comes from TCRdb applying MiXCR to the RACE reads. The table has 330,000 or so distinct CDR3 sequences, about 6.3% seen once. The time point: patch test 2, 6 weeks after DPC sensitization. Treatment of the sample: therapeutic diphenylcyclopropenone sensitization with weekly scalp DPC. Sequenced here: whole blood, sampled in connection with sensitization to the hapten diphenylcyclopropenone (DPC). These receptors were collected from a woman aged 18-29 years with alopecia areata. Some clones in this sample may be carry-over from other donors' samples.

The V call is TRBV11-3, the J call TRBJ1-1; D ambiguous. CDR1 is SGHNT and CDR2 is YENEEA in the germline V gene. The V gene lost 3 bases and the J gene lost 4 bases, with 9 bases spanning the gap. CDR3 length: 13 amino acids. The CDR3, as DNA: TGTGCCAGCAGCTTCGCCGAGGGCACTGAAGCTTTCTTT. Encoded protein: CASSFAEGTEAFF.

This clonotype occurred many times. The chain employs TRBV12-3 or TRBV12-4 and TRBJ2-1; 8 bases map to TRBD2. The CDR3 runs 13 residues. V lost 7 bases and J lost 4; bases outside the gene matches: 3. The CDR3 sequence is CASITSGYNEQFF. DNA for the CDR3: TGTGCCAGCATCACTAGCGGTTACAATGAGCAGTTCTTC.

This clonotype was seen more than once but under ten times. The rearrangement uses TRBV20-1 and TRBJ2-3, with 9 bases fitting TRBD1. CDR1 is DFQATT, CDR2 SNEGSKA, per germline (reference sequence). J lost 5 bases, V lost 0 bases, and 9 bases had no gene match. CDR3 length: 16 amino acids. As DNA, the CDR3 is TGCAGTGCTAGAGATCAAGGGACAGGGCTAAGAGATACGCAGTATTTT. This sequence encodes CSARDQGTGLRDTQYF.

This clonotype was recorded many times. The chain employs TRBV28 and TRBJ2-7; a possible D gene is TRBD1 (5 bases). Trimming stripped 9 bases from V and 0 bases from J, with 9 bases between. The CDR3 consists of 12 residues. Germline CDR1 is MDHEN and CDR2 is SYDVKM. The CDR3 nucleotides are TGTGCCAGTGGCAGGGACTCCTACGAGCAGTACTTC. It is translated as CASGRDSYEQYF.

This clonotype has just a few counts. The V call is TRBV7-8, the J call TRBJ2-2, with TRBD2 matching 11 bases. The CDR3 has 23 amino acids. The V and J ends lost 3 bases and 1 base, in that order; junction bases with no gene match: 22. Germline V lookup: CDR1 SGHVS, CDR2 FQNEAQ. CDR3 DNA sequence: TGTGCCAGCAGCTTTTTTAGCCCTTCGGGTTTGCTAGCGGGGGGCAGGAACACCGGGGAGCTGTTTTTT. Encoded protein: CASSFFSPSGLLAGGRNTGELFF. Supplemented by reference TRBV7-8 and TRBJ2-2, the full variable domain reads GAGVSQSPRYKVAKRGQDVALRCDPISGHVSLFWYQQALGQGPEFLTYFQNEAQLDKSGLPSDRFFAERPEGSVSTLKIQRTQQEDSAVYLCASSFFSPSGLLAGGRNTGELFFGEGSRLTVL.